Presented here are 8 T cell receptor beta chains from one specimen sequenced in a study of blood T cell repertoires in COVID-19. Sequencing used immunoSEQ multiplex PCR; TCRdb keeps in-frame clones, though not all of them. The table includes about 320,000 clones, around 90% detected once. Sequencing used PBMCs or T cells enriched from blood (not recorded which). These receptors were obtained from a man aged 55-75 years who had recovered from COVID-19.

The chain couples TRBV20-1 to TRBJ1-6; TRBD1 matches at 8 bases. V trimming: 3 bases; J trimming: 7 bases; junction bases outside the gene matches: 11. Germline lookup yields CDR1 DFQATT and CDR2 SNEGSKA (reference sequence). The CDR3 runs to 16 residues. The CDR3 DNA reads as TGCAGTGCTAGTTCCTACGACAGGGGACTGAATTCACCCCTCCACTTT. Its protein is CSASSYDRGLNSPLHF.

The chain uses TRBV18 and TRBJ2-3; possibly TRBD1 for D (5 bases). Trimming removed 3 bases at V and 3 bases at J, with 7 bases between. Germline lookup yields CDR1 KGHSH and CDR2 LQKENI. The CDR3 extends over 13 amino acids. The CDR3: CASSPQGTDTQYF. CDR3 sequence (DNA): TGTGCCAGCTCACCCCAGGGTACAGATACGCAGTATTTT.

J is TRBJ1-4 and V is TRBV25-1; 9 bases map to TRBD1. The CDR3 contains 15 residues. The germline V gene encodes CDR1 MGHDK and CDR2 SYGVNS. Trimming removed 4 bases from V and 5 bases from J; junction bases left unmatched: 5. As DNA, the CDR3 is TGTGCCAGCAGTGGCCGGGACAGGGTCAATGAAAAACTGTTTTTT. This translates into CASSGRDRVNEKLFF. Full variable domain (missing parts from reference TRBV25-1 and TRBJ1-4): EADIYQTPRYLVIGTGKKITLECSQTMGHDKMYWYQQDPGMELHLIHYSYGVNSTEKGDLSSESTVSRIRTEHFPLTLESARPSHTSQYLCASSGRDRVNEKLFFGSGTQLSVL.

The rearrangement links TRBV28 to TRBJ1-2; 8 bases align to TRBD1. V shed 4 bases and J 4 bases; nucleotides not matched to a gene: 5. The CDR3 has 14 amino acids. Per the germline V gene, CDR1 is MDHEN and CDR2 is SYDVKM. Here the CDR3 reads CASSSTGASYGYTF. The CDR3 DNA reads as TGTGCCAGCAGTTCGACAGGGGCCAGCTATGGCTACACCTTC.

V and J are TRBV28 and TRBJ2-7, with TRBD1 matching 7 bases. The CDR3 has 17 residues. Trimming took 2 bases from V and 3 from J; bases not matched to a gene: 13. CDR1 and CDR2 (germline): MDHEN, SYDVKM. The CDR3 DNA reads as TGTGCCAGCAGTTTAGTTTATATAAGACAGGGTGGCTACGAGCAGTACTTC. It is translated as CASSLVYIRQGGYEQYF. Variable domain in full (rest from reference TRBV28 and TRBJ2-7): DVKVTQSSRYLVKRTGEKVFLECVQDMDHENMFWYRQDPGLGLRLIYFSYDVKMKEKGDIPEGYSVSREKKERFSLILESASTNQTSMYLCASSLVYIRQGGYEQYFGPGTRLTVT.

The chain carries TRBV5-4 and TRBJ1-2, with unresolved D. The ends were cut back, 2 bases at V and 2 bases at J, with 10 bases in the middle. CDR1 and CDR2 (germline): SGHNT, YYREEE (reference sequence). The CDR3 length is 14 residues. The CDR3 nucleotides read TGTGCCAGCAGCTTTGGCAGTTTAAACTATGGCTACACCTTC. Its translation: CASSFGSLNYGYTF.

This chain connects TRBV30 to TRBJ1-1; 10 positions agree with TRBD1. The V segment lost 1 base and the J segment 1 base; nucleotides outside the gene matches: 3. CDR3 length equals 15 residues. The V gene's germline CDR1 is GTSNPN and CDR2 SVGIG (reference sequence). CDR3 sequence (DNA): TGTGCCTGGAGTGACGGGGACAGGGGGAACACTGAAGCTTTCTTT. It is translated as CAWSDGDRGNTEAFF. The entire variable domain, with the rest obtained from reference TRBV30 and TRBJ1-1, is as follows: SQTIHQWPATLVQPVGSPLSLECTVEGTSNPNLYWYRQAAGRGLQLLFYSVGIGQISSEVPQNLSASRPQDRQFILSSKKLLLSDSGFYLCAWSDGDRGNTEAFFGQGTRLTVV.

The chain has TRBV6-2 or TRBV6-3 and TRBJ1-5, with D possibly TRBD1 on 6 matching bases. The V gene's germline CDR1 is MNHEY and CDR2 SVGEGT. V lost 5 bases to trimming and J lost 1 base, with 6 bases between them. The CDR3 is made up of 13 amino acids. The CDR3 sequence: CASSDRSNQPQHF. Written as DNA, the CDR3 is TGTGCCAGCAGTGACAGGAGCAATCAGCCCCAGCATTTT.